The rows below give T cell receptor beta chains drawn from one sample of a study of blood T cell repertoires in COVID-19. Libraries were prepared by immunoSEQ multiplex PCR; TCRdb keeps only in-frame clonotypes and omits some of them. This repertoire shows about 53,000 clones, roughly 89% found once; its top ten account for 4%. Sequenced material: peripheral blood. The receptors derive from a man between 45 and 60 years old with acute or convalescent COVID-19. Both conserved end residues are part of each CDR3. The order of the fields is J gene, V gene, clone size, D gene, CDR3 DNA, CDR3 protein. The D gene is left open where the match is weak. Some rows mark clone size as missing; the rest say once, few, many or name a class of expanded clone.

>TRBJ2-5|TRBV7-9|NA|NA
TGTGCCAGCAGCCGGCGGGACAGAGGGGAGACCCAGTACTTC
CASSRRDRGETQYF
>TRBJ1-2|TRBV28|NA|NA
TGTGCCAGCAGCCGGGACACCTTAAACTATGGCTACACCTTC
CASSRDTLNYGYTF
>TRBJ1-4|TRBV7-9|few|TRBD1
TGTGCCAGCAGCTTCCAGGGGGCTCGTGAAAAACTGTTTTTT
CASSFQGAREKLFF
>TRBJ2-1|TRBV19|NA|TRBD2
TGTGCCAGTAGAATCAGCGGGGGGGTTCATAATGAGCAGTTCTTC
CASRISGGVHNEQFF
>TRBJ1-2|TRBV6-6|once|TRBD1
TGTGCCAGCAGTGTAAGGGGGGACAGAGAGAGCGGCTACACCTTC
CASSVRGDRESGYTF
>TRBJ1-4|TRBV6-5|once|TRBD1
TGTGCCAGCAGAACCGGGACAGGGATTAATGAAAAACTGTTTTTT
CASRTGTGINEKLFF
>TRBJ2-1|TRBV7-3|NA|TRBD2
TGTGCCAGCAGCTTCGGGACTAGCTTTAGTGATGAGCAGTTCTTC
CASSFGTSFSDEQFF
>TRBJ1-2|TRBV3-1/TRBV3-2|NA|TRBD1
TGTGCCAGCAGCCCACAGGGGGCTTCGCATGGCTACACCTTC
CASSPQGASHGYTF
>TRBJ2-1|TRBV27|NA|TRBD2
TGTGCCAGCAGTTCCCCCGGGACAGAGTGGACTAGCGGCAATGAGCAGTTCTTC
CASSSPGTEWTSGNEQFF
>TRBJ2-1|TRBV7-6|NA|TRBD2
TGTGCCAGCAGCTTAGGGCTAGCGGGGGACAATGAGCAGTTCTTC
CASSLGLAGDNEQFF
>TRBJ1-1|TRBV9|NA|NA
TGTGCCAGCAGCCTTGGACAGACAAACACTGAAGCTTTCTTT
CASSLGQTNTEAFF
>TRBJ2-5|TRBV27|NA|TRBD2
TGTGCCAGCAGTTTATCGCCGGTGTGGGGCGGGAGGCCCCCAGAGACCCAGTACTTC
CASSLSPVWGGRPPETQYF
>TRBJ2-3|TRBV18|NA|NA
TGTGCCAGCTCACCAACAGGGTCACCCACAGATACGCAGTATTTT
CASSPTGSPTDTQYF
>TRBJ2-1|TRBV25-1|NA|TRBD2
TGTGCCAGCAGGGGGACTAGCGGGAGTACCTACAATGAGCAGTTCTTC
CASRGTSGSTYNEQFF
>TRBJ1-2|TRBV9|once|NA
TGTGCCAGCAGCGTTTCAGGGGTCAGGGGCTACACCTTC
CASSVSGVRGYTF
>TRBJ2-7|TRBV7-9|few|TRBD2
TGTGCCAGCAGCCGAATGGCTAGCGGGAGGCACGAGCAGTACTTC
CASSRMASGRHEQYF
>TRBJ2-2|TRBV15|NA|NA
TGTGCCACCAGCAGTCAGGGCGCGAACACCGGGGAGCTGTTTTTT
CATSSQGANTGELFF
>TRBJ1-5|TRBV6-1|NA|TRBD1
TGTGCCAGCAGTGAAGCACAGGGGGCGTTTCAGCCCCAGCATTTT
CASSEAQGAFQPQHF
>TRBJ1-1|TRBV18|NA|NA
TGTGCCAGCTCACCGGGACAATTGAACACTGAAGCTTTCTTT
CASSPGQLNTEAFF
>TRBJ2-7|TRBV4-2|NA|NA
TGTGCCAGCAGCCAAGATCTTGAACTACTCTACGAGCAGTACTTC
CASSQDLELLYEQYF
>TRBJ1-2|TRBV27|NA|NA
TGTGCCAGCAGTCCAACCTGGCGGGACTATAGTGGCTACACCTTC
CASSPTWRDYSGYTF
>TRBJ2-5|TRBV11-3|NA|TRBD2
TGTGCCAGCAGCTCCGCTTGGACTAGCGGGAGTGGAGAGACCCAGTACTTC
CASSSAWTSGSGETQYF
>TRBJ1-3|TRBV7-9|NA|TRBD1
TGTGCCAGCAGCAGGGACAGTAGAGGAAACACCATATATTTT
CASSRDSRGNTIYF
>TRBJ1-1|TRBV5-1|NA|TRBD1
TGCGCCAGCAGCTTGGTTCACACAGGGGGCACTGAAGCTTTCTTT
CASSLVHTGGTEAFF
>TRBJ2-1|TRBV19|NA|TRBD2
TGTGCCAGTAGTGTCGGCGGGGGACTAGCGGAGACTAAGCAGTTCTTC
CASSVGGGLAETKQFF
>TRBJ2-1|TRBV19|NA|NA
TGTGCCAGTAGTCCCCACGGCCGGAGCTCCTACAATGAGCAGTTCTTC
CASSPHGRSSYNEQFF
>TRBJ2-7|TRBV9|NA|NA
TGTGCCAGCAGCGTAGAGGACTACGCCTACGAGCAGTACTTC
CASSVEDYAYEQYF
>TRBJ1-5|TRBV5-1|NA|NA
TGCGCCAGCACTGAGGTCTATAGCAATCAGCCCCAGCATTTT
CASTEVYSNQPQHF
>TRBJ2-7|TRBV7-8|once|NA
TGTGCCAGCAGCTCTTCCGGGAGCTACGAGCAGTACTTC
CASSSSGSYEQYF
>TRBJ2-1|TRBV5-4|NA|TRBD2
TGTGCCAGCAGCTTGGGTGTGGGACTAGCGGGGCGGAGTGAGCAGTTCTTC
CASSLGVGLAGRSEQFF
>TRBJ1-1|TRBV9|NA|TRBD1
TGTGCCAGCAGCGTAGGGGACAGATATGAAGCTTTCTTT
CASSVGDRYEAFF
>TRBJ2-1|TRBV7-2|NA|TRBD2
TGTGCCAGCAGCTTAGAACTTTCAGGACTAGCGGGGGGCGAGCAGTTCTTC
CASSLELSGLAGGEQFF
>TRBJ2-3|TRBV11-2|few|NA
TGTGCCAGCAGCTTAGTGCCGGGGCGGGGAGATACGCAGTATTTT
CASSLVPGRGDTQYF
>TRBJ2-7|TRBV6-6|NA|TRBD2
TGTGCCAGCAGTCAAGGACTAGCGGGGCCCTACGAGCAGTACTTC
CASSQGLAGPYEQYF
>TRBJ2-1|TRBV4-1|NA|TRBD1
TGCGCCAGCAGCCAATCACAGGGGGCGTGGAATGAGCAGTTCTTC
CASSQSQGAWNEQFF
>TRBJ1-2|TRBV24-1|NA|NA
TGTGCCACCAGTGATCCAGGGAAGAACTATGGCTACACCTTC
CATSDPGKNYGYTF
>TRBJ1-2|TRBV5-6|NA|TRBD1
TGTGCCAGCAGCTTCTGGACAGGGATCGGGGGCTACACCTTC
CASSFWTGIGGYTF
>TRBJ1-1|TRBV19|NA|NA
TGTGCCAGTGGGATTAGGGAGTATCGGAAACTGAACACTGAAGCTTTCTTT
CASGIREYRKLNTEAFF
>TRBJ2-7|TRBV6-5|once|NA
TGTGCCAGCAGTAAGCTCGAGACTAGAGGTAGGGAGCAGTACTTC
CASSKLETRGREQYF
>TRBJ1-1|TRBV21-1|NA|NA
TGTGCCAGCAGCATACTAAACCTGAACACTGAAGCTTTCTTT
CASSILNLNTEAFF
>TRBJ2-1|TRBV29-1|NA|NA
TGCAGCGCCCAACCACTAGGAATTGTATCCTACAATGAGCAGTTCTTC
CSAQPLGIVSYNEQFF
>TRBJ2-7|TRBV27|few|NA
TGTGCCAGCAGCCGCGGGGCCTACGAGCAGTACTTC
CASSRGAYEQYF
>TRBJ1-3|TRBV29-1|NA|TRBD1
TGCAGCGTGAGGGGACAGGGCTCTGGAAACACCATATATTTT
CSVRGQGSGNTIYF
>TRBJ2-1|TRBV2|NA|NA
TGTGCCAGCAGTGCCACTAAGAATGAGCAGTTCTTC
CASSATKNEQFF
>TRBJ2-3|TRBV28|NA|NA
TGTGCCAGCAGTTTGACTATACCATCTAGCACAGATACGCAGTATTTT
CASSLTIPSSTDTQYF
>TRBJ1-5|TRBV7-8|NA|NA
TGTGCCAGCAGTCGAGGGCCCGATCAGCCCCAGCATTTT
CASSRGPDQPQHF
>TRBJ2-2|TRBV7-9|NA|NA
TGTGCCAGCAGCCACAAAAGAAGTGGGAACACCGGGGAGCTGTTTTTT
CASSHKRSGNTGELFF
>TRBJ1-5|TRBV28|NA|NA
TGTGCCAGCAGTTCCGCCGACAGGCTCTTGAAGCCCCAGCATTTT
CASSSADRLLKPQHF
>TRBJ2-7|TRBV12-5|NA|NA
TGTGCTAGCCGGACGGACTACGGGGAGCAGTACTTC
CASRTDYGEQYF
>TRBJ1-3|TRBV19|NA|NA
TGTGCCAGTAGTACCCAGTCTGGAAACACCATATATTTT
CASSTQSGNTIYF
>TRBJ2-7|TRBV6-5|NA|TRBD1
TGTGCCAGCAGACCAGGGACAGGAAACTACGAGCAGTACTTC
CASRPGTGNYEQYF
>TRBJ2-2|TRBV2|NA|TRBD1
TGTGCCAGCAGTCGGGACAGGGAATCGGGCACCGGGGAGCTGTTTTTT
CASSRDRESGTGELFF
>TRBJ2-2|TRBV7-3|NA|NA
TGTGCCAGCAGCTCCCTAGACCCGAACACCGGGGAGCTGTTTTTT
CASSSLDPNTGELFF
>TRBJ1-6|TRBV9|NA|TRBD1
TGTGCCAGCAGCGCTGAACAGGGGACGTGGCATTCACCCCTCCACTTT
CASSAEQGTWHSPLHF